This record concerns one T cell receptor beta chain sequence. As handled by the study authors: Counts of nucleated cells, estimated from reference gene primer amplification, were obtained. Data came from immunoSEQ multiplex PCR; TCRdb stores just in-frame clones and leaves some out. The DNA was the basis for D and trimming; V, J and clone size are from that table. The sample consists of about 310,000 clones, 90% of them appearing once. These data are taken from a study of blood T cell repertoires in COVID-19. V lost 5 bases and J lost 1, with 14 bases in between. The CDR3 is 15 amino acids. The germline V gene encodes CDR1 MNHEY and CDR2 SMNVEV (reference sequence).

Sequencing used PBMCs or T cells enriched from blood (not recorded which). The chain combines TRBV27 with TRBJ1-1; D is uncertain. This receptor was obtained from a woman younger than 35 with acute COVID-19. The DNA of the CDR3 is TGTGCCAGCAGTCTCTCGACGGACTCGAACACTGAAGCTTTCTTT. This sequence encodes CASSLSTDSNTEAFF.